The 2 T cell receptor beta chains listed next were all sequenced from one sample in a study of a mutant IDH1 vaccine in newly diagnosed glioma. Libraries were prepared by immunoSEQ multiplex PCR; TCRdb keeps only in-frame clonotypes and omits some of them. This sample has 50,000 to 70,000 clones; around 83% occur once, and the top ten carry over 2.5%. What these receptors recognize is not known. Indicated time point: week 47, end of study. Each dose delivered 300 ug of mutant IDH1 20-mer peptide subcutaneously with imiquimod. The sequencing used PBMCs, collected from a glioma patient whose treatment included an IDH1 peptide vaccine. These receptors were taken from a woman aged 45-65 years with glioma.

This clone was observed once. The rearrangement joins TRBV28 to TRBJ2-7; D might be TRBD2 (7 bases). The ends were cut back, 8 bases at V and 3 bases at J, with 14 bases in the middle. The CDR3 length is 13 residues. CDR1 is MDHEN and CDR2 is SYDVKM in the germline V gene. Here the CDR3 reads CASGGGGYYEQYF. The CDR3 DNA reads TGTGCCAGCGGAGGGGGGGGCTACTACGAGCAGTACTTC.

CDR3 nucleotides: TGCGCCAGCAGCTTGTTCGCACAGGGGGAAGGTGGCTACACCTTC. This encodes CASSLFAQGEGGYTF. V and J are TRBV5-1 and TRBJ1-2; 8 bases line up with TRBD1. CDR1 and CDR2 from the germline V gene are SGHRS and YFSETQ. J gave up 7 bases and V 1 base, and 9 bases lay outside the gene matches. CDR3 size: 15 residues.